This T cell receptor (beta chain) was profiled in a study of T-cell memory formation after mild COVID-19 (dated by TCRdb to the early 2020s). About the study as a whole: Most TCR sequence clusters were specific to one of the two donors. Longitudinal TCRalpha and TCRbeta repertoire sequencing tracked T-cell clones expanding and contracting after mild COVID-19 in a couple of donors. The cohort comprised two young, previously healthy adult volunteers, one female and one male.

V loses 6 bases at its end and J loses 4 bases; junction bases beyond the gene matches: 3. CDR1 is given as SGHAT and CDR2 as FQNNGV, both from the germline V gene. There are 13 amino acids in the CDR3, from cysteine to phenylalanine inclusive. The entry retains the CDR3 DNA only, 39 bases that are in frame from base 1. PBMCs were isolated by Ficoll-Paque density gradient centrifugation. Findings and caveats that apply to the study as a whole: Contracting CD4+ clones were located mainly in the CM and EM memory subsets, whereas CD8+ clones were found to be enriched in EMRA. Some responding clones were detected in pre-infection memory, which suggested that pre-existing cross-reactive memory T cells had joined the SARS-CoV-2 response. Balanced CD4/CD8 phenotypes were observed for clones contracting from day 15 to 85, whereas a bias towards CD4+ was observed for a second wave of clones expanding from day 15 to 37. SARS-CoV-2 specificity was not confirmed for the second-wave clones peaking on day 37. Only a couple of mild cases were covered by the study, and larger cohorts that include severe cases with pre-infection samples were considered necessary.

The run used an Illumina NovaSeq 6000. TCRalpha and TCRbeta cDNA libraries were constructed by 5'RACE with constant-segment primers, with sample barcodes and unique molecular identifiers being introduced. RNA was extracted from every sample with Trizol reagent. The libraries were amplified in two PCR steps, and the second step added a second sample barcode and Illumina TruSeq adapters. Sequencing of libraries was performed on an Illumina NovaSeq with 2 x 150 bp paired-end reads. The authors' pipeline ran thus. With migec v1.2.7, reads were demultiplexed and then collapsed into UMI-guided consensus sequences. Using mixcr v2.1.11, UMI consensuses were aligned to TRA and TRB V and J templates and then assembled into clonotypes. A clonotype was counted as expanded or contracted only when both edgeR and NoisET called the clonotype significant, with the noise models trained on biological replicates. For edgeR calls, a false discovery rate-adjusted p below 0.01 and a log2 fold-change threshold of 1 were applied. As an exploratory analysis of dynamics, PCA with hierarchical clustering was applied to max-normalized trajectories of the 1000 most abundant clonotypes. The CD4 or CD8 phenotype of responding clones was assigned using the separately sequenced CD4+ and CD8+ repertoires. TCRdb reworked the public reads: Q25 trimming with fastp, MiXCR clone assembly, productive beta chains retained. Here each entry gathers all rows of one CDR3 protein and keeps the most common genes and DNA. These V and J calls originate from TCRdb's pipeline instead of the authors' own analysis. The sample table shows 300,000 to 400,000 distinct CDR3 sequences, and 13% are seen once. Of the sample, roughly 23% falls within the top ten clones.

In this sample, this clonotype turned up a few times. Its antigen is currently not known. No clone much larger than this one lies a single base away; base qualities are absent. The V and J segments used are TRBV11-2 and TRBJ2-5, with 9 junctional bases fitting TRBD2. The receptor was derived from a young man who had mild COVID-19 (a few samples of this study predate the infection). The sample titles of this study are shuffled in the database, so cell type and time point are left out; the donor was told from shared clones. The sample was PBMCs or a T cell subset sorted from them (not recorded which). The CDR3 in this case is CASRSTSGETQYF. The DNA sequence reads TGTGCCAGCAGATCGACTAGCGGAGAGACCCAGTACTTC.